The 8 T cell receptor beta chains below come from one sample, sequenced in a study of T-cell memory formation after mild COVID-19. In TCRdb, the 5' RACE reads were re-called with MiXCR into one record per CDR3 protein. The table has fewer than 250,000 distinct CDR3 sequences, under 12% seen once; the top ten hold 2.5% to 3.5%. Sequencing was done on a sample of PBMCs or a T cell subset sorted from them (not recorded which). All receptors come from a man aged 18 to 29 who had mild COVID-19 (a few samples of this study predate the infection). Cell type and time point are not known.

The DNA of the CDR3 is TGTGCCAGCAGCACGACAGGGAGCGGCTACACCTTC. Protein sequence: CASSTTGSGYTF. V usage is TRBV9 and J usage is TRBJ1-2; 7 bases align to TRBD1. The CDR3 covers 12 residues. After removal of 4 bases from V and 8 bases from J, the junction contained 5 bases not matched to a gene. CDR1 and CDR2 (germline): SGDLS, YYNGEE.

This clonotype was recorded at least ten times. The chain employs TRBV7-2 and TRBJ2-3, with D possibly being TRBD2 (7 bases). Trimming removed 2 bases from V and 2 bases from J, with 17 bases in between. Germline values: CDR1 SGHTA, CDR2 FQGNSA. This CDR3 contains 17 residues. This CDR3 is CASSLSRRGALTDTQYF. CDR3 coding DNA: TGTGCCAGCAGCTTAAGCAGACGGGGGGCCCTCACAGATACGCAGTATTTT.

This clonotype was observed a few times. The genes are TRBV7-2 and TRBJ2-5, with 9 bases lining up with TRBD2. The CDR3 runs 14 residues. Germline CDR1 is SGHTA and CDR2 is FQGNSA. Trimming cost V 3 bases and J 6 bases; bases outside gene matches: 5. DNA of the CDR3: TGTGCCAGCAGCTTTAGCGGGGGACAACAGACCCAGTACTTC. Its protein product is CASSFSGGQQTQYF.

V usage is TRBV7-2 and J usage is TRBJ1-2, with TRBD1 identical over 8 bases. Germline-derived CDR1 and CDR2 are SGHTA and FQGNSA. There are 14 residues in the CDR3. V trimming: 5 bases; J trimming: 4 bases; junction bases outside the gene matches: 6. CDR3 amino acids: CASSPQGETYGYTF. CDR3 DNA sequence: TGTGCCAGCAGCCCACAGGGGGAGACCTATGGCTACACCTTC. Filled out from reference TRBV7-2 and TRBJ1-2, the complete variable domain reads GAGVSQSPSNKVTEKGKDVELRCDPISGHTALYWYRQSLGQGLEFLIYFQGNSAPDKSGLPSDRFSAERTGGSVSTLTIQRTQQEDSAVYLCASSPQGETYGYTFGSGTRLTVV.

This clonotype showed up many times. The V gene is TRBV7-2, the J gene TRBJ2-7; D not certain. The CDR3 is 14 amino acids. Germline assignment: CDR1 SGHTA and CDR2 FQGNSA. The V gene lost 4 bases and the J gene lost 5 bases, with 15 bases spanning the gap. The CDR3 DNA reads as TGTGCCAGCAGCTACGGCATGGTAAGGGACGAGCAGTACTTC. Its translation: CASSYGMVRDEQYF. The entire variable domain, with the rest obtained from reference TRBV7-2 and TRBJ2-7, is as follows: GAGVSQSPSNKVTEKGKDVELRCDPISGHTALYWYRQSLGQGLEFLIYFQGNSAPDKSGLPSDRFSAERTGGSVSTLTIQRTQQEDSAVYLCASSYGMVRDEQYFGPGTRLTVT.

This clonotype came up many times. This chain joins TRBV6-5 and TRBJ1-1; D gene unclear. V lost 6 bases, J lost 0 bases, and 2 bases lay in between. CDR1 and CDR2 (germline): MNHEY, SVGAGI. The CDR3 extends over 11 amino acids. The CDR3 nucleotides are TGTGCCAGCAGGTTGAACACTGAAGCTTTCTTT. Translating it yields CASRLNTEAFF.

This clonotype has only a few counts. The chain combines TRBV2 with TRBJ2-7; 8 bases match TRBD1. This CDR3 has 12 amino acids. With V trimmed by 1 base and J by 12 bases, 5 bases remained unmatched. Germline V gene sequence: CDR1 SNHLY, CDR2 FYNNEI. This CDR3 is CASSEGGQAPYV. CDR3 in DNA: TGTGCCAGCAGTGAAGGGGGACAGGCCCCGTACGTC.

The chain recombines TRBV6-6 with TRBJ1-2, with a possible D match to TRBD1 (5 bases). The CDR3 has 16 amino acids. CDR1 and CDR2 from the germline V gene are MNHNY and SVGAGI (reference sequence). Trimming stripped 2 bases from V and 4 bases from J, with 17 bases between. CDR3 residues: CASSYPPQRGGYGYTF. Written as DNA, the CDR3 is TGTGCCAGCAGTTACCCCCCTCAGAGGGGTGGCTATGGCTACACCTTC.